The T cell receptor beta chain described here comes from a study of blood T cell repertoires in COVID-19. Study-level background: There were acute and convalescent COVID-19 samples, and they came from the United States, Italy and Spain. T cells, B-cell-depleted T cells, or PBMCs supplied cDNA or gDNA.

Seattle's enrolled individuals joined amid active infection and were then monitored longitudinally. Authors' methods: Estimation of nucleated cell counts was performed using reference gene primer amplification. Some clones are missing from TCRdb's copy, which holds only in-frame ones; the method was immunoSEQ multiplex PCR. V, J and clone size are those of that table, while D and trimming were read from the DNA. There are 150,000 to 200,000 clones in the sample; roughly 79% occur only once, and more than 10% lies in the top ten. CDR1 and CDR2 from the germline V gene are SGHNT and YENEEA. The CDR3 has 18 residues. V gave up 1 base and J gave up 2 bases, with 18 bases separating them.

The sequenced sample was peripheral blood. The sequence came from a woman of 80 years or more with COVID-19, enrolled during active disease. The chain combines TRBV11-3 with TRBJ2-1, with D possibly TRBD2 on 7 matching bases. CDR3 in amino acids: CASSLGGAGASPYNEQFF. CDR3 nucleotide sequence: TGTGCCAGCAGCTTAGGGGGGGCGGGGGCCTCTCCCTACAATGAGCAGTTCTTC.